The 7 T cell receptor beta chains listed next were all sequenced from one sample in a study of T cells in Graves' hyperthyroidism and ophthalmopathy. Regions amplified from RNA transcripts were the TCR beta CDR3 regions. HTBI primers were used for first-round RT-PCR of the TCR CDR3. TCRdb re-analysed the multiplex PCR reads in MiXCR, keeping a single row per CDR3 protein. The sample has around 290,000 distinct CDR3 sequences, approximately 14% seen once. Material: blood. These receptors were taken from a woman in her thirties or forties with Graves' hyperthyroidism.

This clonotype turned up a few times. The J gene is TRBJ2-3, the V gene TRBV18, with TRBD1 matching over 9 bases. This CDR3 spans 16 amino acids. Looked up from germline, CDR1 is KGHSH and CDR2 is LQKENI. V lost 6 bases, J lost 4 bases, and 11 bases stayed unmatched. The CDR3: CASSLQGAGAADTQYF. In nucleotides, the CDR3 is TGTGCCAGCTCTCTACAGGGGGCAGGAGCCGCAGATACGCAGTATTTT. The variable domain in full, completed from reference TRBV18 and TRBJ2-3, reads NAGVMQNPRHLVRRRGQEARLRCSPMKGHSHVYWYRQLPEEGLKFMVYLQKENIIDESGMPKERFSAEFPKEGPSILRIQQVVRGDSAAYFCASSLQGAGAADTQYFGPGTRLTVL.

This clonotype appeared many times. The chain links TRBV7-9 to TRBJ2-1, with a weak D call TRBD2 (6 bases). Germline values: CDR1 SEHNR, CDR2 FQNEAQ (reference sequence). This CDR3 is 15 amino acids long. The V end was cut by 5 bases, the J end by 9 bases, with 20 bases between. The CDR3 loop reads CASSPGPGRRGEQFF. The CDR3 DNA is TGTGCCAGCAGCCCGGGGCCGGGGAGGCGGGGTGAGCAGTTCTTC.

This clonotype occurred many times. The V call is TRBV6-1, the J call TRBJ1-1, with 7 bases aligning to TRBD1. The J segment lost 8 bases and the V segment lost 5 bases, leaving 8 bases of the junction unmatched. Germline CDR1 and CDR2: MNHNS and SASEGT. The CDR3 sequence is 13 residues long. The CDR3 loop is CASSIDRAIEAFF. DNA of the CDR3: TGTGCCAGCAGTATCGACAGGGCGATCGAAGCTTTCTTT.

This clonotype came up many times. V and J are TRBV28 and TRBJ2-1; D gene ambiguous. CDR3 length: 12 residues. The V gene's germline CDR1 is MDHEN and CDR2 SYDVKM. V was trimmed by 10 bases and J by 0 bases, leaving 7 bases between them. The CDR3 spells CATLDSYNEQFF. CDR3 nucleotides: TGTGCCACCTTAGACTCCTACAATGAGCAGTTCTTC. The variable domain in full, with the rest retrieved from reference TRBV28 and TRBJ2-1, is DVKVTQSSRYLVKRTGEKVFLECVQDMDHENMFWYRQDPGLGLRLIYFSYDVKMKEKGDIPEGYSVSREKKERFSLILESASTNQTSMYLCATLDSYNEQFFGPGTRLTVL.

This clonotype was counted between two and nine times. The J gene is TRBJ1-2, the V gene TRBV4-2; D is possibly TRBD1 (5 bases). Trimming shortened V by 0 bases and J by 10 bases, and 21 bases separated the two germline ends. Looked up from germline, CDR1 is LGHNA and CDR2 is YNFKEQ. The CDR3 has 16 residues. In nucleotides, the CDR3 is TGTGCCAGCAGCCAAGATCCGAGACAGCCCTTGGGGGACTACACCTTC. This translates into CASSQDPRQPLGDYTF.

This clonotype was observed a few times. The chain couples TRBV29-1 to TRBJ1-1; D not resolved. Trimming took off 7 bases at V and 1 base at J, with 16 bases between the two ends. Germline CDR1 and CDR2: SQVTM and ANQGSEA. This CDR3 region has 14 residues. CDR3 protein: CSAPRGGRNTEAFF. The CDR3 DNA is TGCAGCGCCCCCCGGGGTGGAAGGAACACTGAAGCTTTCTTT.

This clonotype was picked up many times. This rearrangement joins TRBV27 to TRBJ2-2; 9 bases align to TRBD2. Germline V CDR1 and CDR2: MNHEY, SMNVEV (reference sequence). V trimming: 6 bases; J trimming: 0 bases; junction bases outside the gene matches: 5. This CDR3 contains 16 residues. CDR3 region: CASSRASGTNTGELFF. The CDR3 DNA is TGTGCCAGCAGCCGCGCTAGCGGGACGAACACCGGGGAGCTGTTTTTT.